The 9 T cell receptor beta chains below come from one sample, sequenced in a study of shared clonotypes between healthy human individuals (dated by TCRdb to 2018 to 2021). Libraries were constructed by the immunoSEQ multiplex PCR assay. This is the immuneACCESS table as TCRdb keeps it, with only in-frame sequences that have V and J called. A part of the clones is gone; compared with another copy, unresolved V genes explain less than half, and the rest is unexplained. The sample data list about 980,000 clones, and roughly 72% of these were observed just once. In total, the top ten clones hold 1.5% of the sample. The sequenced sample was memory CD4+ T cells sorted from blood. The cell subset or site tag for this specimen amounts to: CD45RA-negative fraction. Receptor source: a man between 18 and 35 years old in good health.

To note about this clone: This CDR3 is also generated by other DNA sequences in the sample. This chain links TRBV12-5 with TRBJ2-5; D might be TRBD2 (6 bases). The CDR3 contains 14 residues. Germline assignment: CDR1 LGHNT and CDR2 FRNRAP. The V end lost 3 bases, the J end lost 1 base, and 9 bases lay between the germline ends. In nucleotides, the CDR3 is TGTGCTAGTGGTTTAGGAGGGTCCCAAGAGACCCAGTACTTC. This translates into CASGLGGSQETQYF.

The rearrangement links TRBV28 to TRBJ2-6; TRBD2 is a possible D gene (5 bases). V lost 5 bases, J lost 4 bases, and 9 bases lay in between. Germline values: CDR1 MDHEN, CDR2 SYDVKM. This CDR3 is built from 14 residues. CDR3 bases: TGTGCCAGCAGTACGGAGGCGGGGGCCAACGTCCTGACTTTC. Protein: CASSTEAGANVLTF.

This clone was seen once. The V gene is TRBV7-2, the J gene TRBJ1-4; 7 bases match TRBD1. V shed 6 bases and J 7 bases; nucleotides not matched to a gene: 8. Germline V gene data show CDR1 as SGHTA and CDR2 as FQGNSA. CDR3 length equals 14 residues. The CDR3: CASSYGRDSEKLFF. In nucleotides, the CDR3 is TGTGCCAGCAGTTACGGCCGGGACAGTGAAAAACTGTTTTTT.

The gene calls are TRBV4-1 and TRBJ1-1, with D hard to call. This CDR3 contains 16 residues. V lost 0 bases and J lost 7, with 18 bases in between. From germline, CDR1 is MGHRA and CDR2 YSYEKL. The CDR3 loop reads CASSQDISAGVSEAFF. CDR3 sequence (DNA): TGCGCCAGCAGCCAAGATATTTCAGCCGGGGTCAGTGAAGCTTTCTTT.

V gene TRBV18 combines with J gene TRBJ1-1; D call uncertain. The V gene lost 6 bases and the J gene lost 0 bases, with 14 bases spanning the gap. Germline V lookup: CDR1 KGHSH, CDR2 LQKENI. CDR3 length equals 15 residues. The CDR3 is CASSGRVGLNTEAFF. The CDR3 nucleotides read TGTGCCAGCTCCGGCCGAGTGGGTCTGAACACTGAAGCTTTCTTT.

This clone was seen only once. The J gene is TRBJ2-7, the V gene TRBV5-6, with D possibly called TRBD1 or TRBD2 (5 bases each). CDR1 and CDR2 (germline): SGHDT, YYEEEE. Trimming left V 2 bases short and J 7 bases short, with 16 bases between. The length of the CDR3 is 14 residues. Here the CDR3 reads CASSLMGVMVEQYF. CDR3 nucleotide sequence: TGTGCCAGCAGCTTAATGGGGGTTATGGTGGAGCAGTACTTC. The complete variable domain, with remaining parts taken from reference TRBV5-6 and TRBJ2-7, reads DAGVTQSPTHLIKTRGQQVTLRCSPKSGHDTVSWYQQALGQGPQFIFQYYEEEERQRGNFPDRFSGHQFPNYSSELNVNALLLGDSALYLCASSLMGVMVEQYFGPGTRLTVT.

The DNA for the CDR3 is TGCGCCAGCAGCTTGGCGGCGGGGGTCCCATCCGAGCAGTACTTC. Translating it yields CASSLAAGVPSEQYF. The chain links TRBV5-1 to TRBJ2-7, with 7 positions matching TRBD2. The CDR3 spans 15 residues. CDR1 and CDR2 (germline): SGHRS, YFSETQ. Trimming took 0 bases from V and 6 from J; bases not matched to a gene: 9.

This clone has a single count. This rearrangement joins TRBV5-6 to TRBJ1-1; D gene ambiguous. Germline loops: CDR1 SGHDT, CDR2 YYEEEE. This CDR3 has 14 amino acids. Trimming shortened V by 0 bases and J by 6 bases, and 12 bases separated the two germline ends. This CDR3 reads CASSLALHGAEAFF. The CDR3 DNA is TGTGCCAGCAGCTTGGCACTCCATGGAGCTGAAGCTTTCTTT.

This chain links TRBV5-3 with TRBJ1-1; unclear D gene. TRBV5-3 carries the ORF label, with uncertain function. The length of the CDR3 is 14 residues. V lost 3 bases and J 1 base, leaving 10 bases between the germline ends. CDR3: CARSSKVQNTEAFF. CDR3 nucleotide sequence: TGTGCCAGAAGCTCCAAGGTTCAGAACACTGAAGCTTTCTTT.